This T cell receptor beta chain was identified during a study of CD8+ T cells in alopecia areata. Study summary: Scoring of treated patients' severity used the percentage of affected scalp area.

Comments on this clone: Antigen unknown.

TCR sequencing used cDNA made by reverse transcription of extracted RNA. Sequenced by immunoSEQ multiplex PCR; TCRdb stores in-frame clones only, minus some. This table has 180,000 or so clones, about 61% appearing once. Treatment described: oral pan-JAK inhibitor, 5-10 mg twice daily. Study-wide results and limits: Alphabeta T cells residing in normal skin are also sequenced in scalp samples.

The source was CD4+ T cells sorted from blood, collected at approximately week 60, from a patient treated with tofacitinib. The sequence was obtained from a human donor with alopecia areata.

The chain's CDR3 is CASYWQGDYGYTF. Here the CDR3 DNA reads TGTGCCAGCTATTGGCAGGGTGACTATGGCTACACCTTC. The rearrangement joins TRBV2 to TRBJ1-2; weak D call: TRBD1 (5 bases). CDR3 size: 13 residues. The V end lost 8 bases, the J end lost 3 bases, and 13 bases lay between the germline ends. Germline lookup yields CDR1 SNHLY and CDR2 FYNNEI.